The 25 T cell receptor beta chains listed next were all sequenced from one sample in a study of metastatic and nonmetastatic thyroid tumors. None of the patients had undergone any treatment ahead of thyroid surgery. TCRdb reassembled clones from the PCR reads with MiXCR. The repertoire has 9,400 or so clones, roughly 30% of them found once; the top ten carry under 20%. Sequences were obtained from adjacent normal tissue. Source of these receptors: a female donor with papillary thyroid cancer or a benign thyroid nodule (not recorded which). Some clones in this sample may be carry-over from other donors' samples.

Remarks on this clone: The missing conserved phenylalanine or tryptophan at the end of this CDR3 makes a read error likely. It is unclear where the CDR3 begins or ends on the DNA, so no DNA is shown, and the CDR3 is as TCRdb lists it. V is TRBV2 and J is TRBJ2-3; the table names TRBD1, a call not compared with the DNA. The CDR3 is 16 amino acids long, termini counted. The germline V gene has CDR1 SNHLY and CDR2 FYNNEI. CDR3 protein: CASRDGQGVDTQYFGA.

This clone was counted a few times. The chain couples TRBV12-3 or TRBV12-4 to TRBJ2-5; D might be TRBD2 (6 bases). CDR3 size: 15 residues. V lost 5 bases and J 4 bases, leaving 17 bases between the germline ends. The DNA of the CDR3 is TGTGCCAGCAGTGATTCTGGTGGGCGGGGAGAGACCCAGTACTTC. Amino acid sequence: CASSDSGGRGETQYF.

The chain has TRBV30 and TRBJ1-2, with D uncertain. This CDR3 has 13 amino acids. V lost 0 bases and J lost 6, with 11 bases in between. CDR1 is GTSNPN and CDR2 is SVGIG in the germline V gene (reference sequence). In nucleotides, the CDR3 is TGTGCCTGGAGTGTAGCACCCCGGGATGGCTACACCTTC. Residues: CAWSVAPRDGYTF.

The chain employs TRBV5-1 and TRBJ1-2; D perhaps matches TRBD1 (6 bases). Germline loops: CDR1 SGHRS, CDR2 YFSETQ. The CDR3 runs 11 residues. Trimming stripped 7 bases from V and 2 bases from J, with 6 bases between. The CDR3 region is CASGTNYGYTF. CDR3 nucleotide sequence: TGCGCCAGCGGGACAAACTATGGCTACACCTTC.

The sample holds a few counts of this clone. This chain connects TRBV24-1 to TRBJ1-2; TRBD1 is a possible D gene (6 bases). The CDR3 covers 15 residues. V lost 3 bases, J lost 3 bases, and 13 bases lay in between. The germline V gene encodes CDR1 KGHDR and CDR2 SFDVKD. The CDR3 DNA reads as TGTGCCACCAGTGATAGCAGGGGAAAGGACTATGGCTACACCTTC. It encodes CATSDSRGKDYGYTF.

V and J are TRBV2 and TRBJ1-1; D perhaps matches TRBD1 (5 bases). Germline CDR1 is SNHLY and CDR2 is FYNNEI. This CDR3 is built from 17 residues. The ends were cut back, 5 bases at V and 0 bases at J, with 19 bases in the middle. The chain's CDR3 is CASSTPDSRIMNTEAFF. CDR3 sequence (DNA): TGTGCCAGCAGTACACCTGACAGCAGGATCATGAACACTGAAGCTTTCTTT.

This clone occurred a few times. The chain has TRBV24-1 and TRBJ2-1; 11 nucleotides match TRBD2. Trimming cost V 0 bases and J 12 bases; bases outside gene matches: 6. This CDR3 is built from 15 residues. CDR1 and CDR2 from the germline V gene are KGHDR and SFDVKD. CDR3 sequence: CATSDLTLAGETQFF. The CDR3 DNA reads TGTGCCACCAGTGATTTGACACTAGCGGGGGAAACGCAGTTCTTC.

This clone was recorded a few times. The chain couples TRBV10-1 to TRBJ2-7; the match to TRBD2 covers 9 bases. This CDR3 spans 17 amino acids. In germline, CDR1 is WNHNN, CDR2 SYGVQD (reference sequence). J lost 3 bases, V lost 0 bases, and 9 bases had no gene match. The CDR3 here is CASSESSGLAGSYEQYF. DNA for the CDR3: TGCGCCAGCAGTGAGTCGAGTGGGCTAGCGGGGAGCTACGAGCAGTACTTC.

V is TRBV3-1 and J is TRBJ1-2; 7 bases agree with TRBD1. The J segment lost 4 bases and the V segment lost 2 bases, leaving 4 bases of the junction unmatched. The CDR3 totals 14 residues. CDR1 and CDR2 from the germline V gene are LGHDT and YNNKEL (reference sequence). The CDR3 reads CASSQRDSLYGYTF. The CDR3 nucleotides are TGTGCCAGCAGCCAACGGGACAGCCTCTATGGCTACACCTTC.

The chain has TRBV7-8 and TRBJ1-2; 9 bases are shared with TRBD1. The length of the CDR3 is 16 residues. The V gene's germline CDR1 is SGHVS and CDR2 FQNEAQ. With V trimmed by 2 bases and J by 8 bases, 12 bases remained unmatched. CDR3 region: CASSLRVQGAVEGYTF. CDR3 nucleotide sequence: TGTGCCAGCAGCTTAAGGGTACAGGGGGCAGTGGAGGGCTACACCTTC.

The chain couples TRBV11-1 to TRBJ2-2; the match to TRBD1 covers 8 bases. The CDR3 loop spans 15 amino acids. CDR1 is SGHAT and CDR2 is FQDESV in the germline V gene (reference sequence). J was trimmed by 7 bases and V by 2 bases; bases with no gene match: 6. The CDR3 bases are TGTGCCAGCAGCTTATGGTCAGGGGGCGGCGGGGAGCTGTTTTTT. It codes for CASSLWSGGGGELFF.

This clone was seen a handful of times. This chain joins TRBV30 and TRBJ2-1; TRBD2 agrees at 9 bases. The CDR3 loop spans 14 amino acids. The V and J ends lost 6 bases and 7 bases, in that order; junction bases with no gene match: 10. Germline V gene sequence: CDR1 GTSNPN, CDR2 SVGIG (reference sequence). The CDR3 is CACTREGLGNEQFF. The CDR3, as DNA: TGTGCCTGTACGCGGGAGGGCCTAGGGAATGAGCAGTTCTTC.

The sample holds one count of this clone. The V and J genes are TRBV4-1 and TRBJ2-7; 7 bases agree with TRBD1. Germline V gene data show CDR1 as MGHRA and CDR2 as YSYEKL. The V and J ends lost 1 base and 3 bases, in that order; junction bases with no gene match: 6. This CDR3 is built from 15 residues. CDR3 protein: CASSQVFTGVYEQYF. The CDR3 DNA sequence: TGCGCCAGCAGCCAAGTTTTTACAGGGGTCTACGAGCAGTACTTC.

V gene TRBV9 combines with J gene TRBJ2-7; the D gene is possibly TRBD2 (5 bases). The V gene lost 0 bases and the J gene lost 4 bases, with 17 bases spanning the gap. CDR3 length: 16 residues. CDR1 and CDR2 (germline): SGDLS, YYNGEE. CDR3 bases: TGTGCCAGCAGCGTAGGGGGTGGTGGGAGAGAGTACGAGCAGTACTTC. It is translated as CASSVGGGGREYEQYF.

The chain carries TRBV24-1 and TRBJ2-7, with 8 positions matching TRBD1. The germline V gene has CDR1 KGHDR and CDR2 SFDVKD. The CDR3 contains 13 residues. The J segment lost 4 bases and the V segment lost 2 bases, leaving 0 bases of the junction unmatched. CDR3 bases: TGTGCCACCAGTGATTACAGGGGGTACGAGCAGTACTTC. Translated, it gives CATSDYRGYEQYF.

This rearrangement joins TRBV6-1 to TRBJ2-1; D call uncertain. The V gene lost 8 bases and the J gene lost 10 bases, with 18 bases spanning the gap. The germline V gene has CDR1 MNHNS and CDR2 SASEGT. The CDR3 extends over 13 amino acids. As DNA, the CDR3 is TGTGCCAGCCTCCCTGACTGGATGAGGGAGCAGTTCTTC. Translating it yields CASLPDWMREQFF.

This clone turned up a few times. Relative to the germline gene, one junction end is altered; a read error may explain this. The V call is TRBV6-1, the J call TRBJ2-5, with D uncertain. Looked up from germline, CDR1 is MNHNS and CDR2 is SASEGT. The CDR3 is 14 amino acids. CDR3 in amino acids: CASIEYSFQDTQYF. The CDR3 bases are TGTGCCAGCATTGAATACAGTTTCCAAGATACCCAGTACTTC.

This clone has just a few counts. The chain recombines TRBV5-1 with TRBJ2-7; D might be TRBD1 (5 bases). The CDR3 contains 17 residues. V was clipped by 0 bases and J by 4 bases, with 20 bases between them. Per germline, CDR1 SGHRS and CDR2 YFSETQ. CDR3 coding DNA: TGCGCCAGCAGCTTGGCCCCCGCAGGGTATCTTGGTTACGAGCAGTACTTC. The encoded protein is CASSLAPAGYLGYEQYF.

This clone was seen a handful of times. This chain connects TRBV9 to TRBJ1-2, with D uncertain. Germline V gives CDR1 SGDLS, CDR2 YYNGEE. The V end lost 4 bases, the J end lost 0 bases, and 16 bases lay between the germline ends. This CDR3 comprises 16 residues. CDR3: CASSPLVHSSNYGYTF. The CDR3 DNA sequence: TGTGCCAGCAGCCCACTGGTACACTCTTCTAACTATGGCTACACCTTC.

The chain employs TRBV6-9 and TRBJ2-1, with 9 bases fitting TRBD2. The CDR3 is made up of 16 amino acids. The V gene end was trimmed by 0 bases and the J gene end by 7 bases; junction bases not matched to a gene: 7. The germline V gene encodes CDR1 MNHGY and CDR2 SVAAGI. The CDR3 region is CASSYSGLAMGNEQFF. DNA of the CDR3: TGTGCCAGCAGTTATTCAGGACTAGCGATGGGTAATGAGCAGTTCTTC.

This clone came up a few times. The chain combines TRBV2 with TRBJ2-7, with D perhaps being TRBD1 or TRBD2 (5 bases each). Per germline, CDR1 SNHLY and CDR2 FYNNEI. The V and J ends lost 7 bases and 8 bases respectively, with 18 bases between them. This CDR3 is built from 13 residues. The CDR3 loop reads CASNGDRTTQQYF. CDR3 DNA sequence: TGTGCCAGCAACGGGGACCGAACTACGCAGCAGTACTTC.

This clone has a handful of counts. The rearrangement joins TRBV20-1 to TRBJ1-2; TRBD1 agrees at 10 bases. The germline V gene encodes CDR1 DFQATT and CDR2 SNEGSKA (reference sequence). There are 15 residues in the CDR3. V trimming: 3 bases; J trimming: 3 bases; junction bases outside the gene matches: 7. The CDR3, as DNA: TGCAGTGCTAGGGAACCGGGACAGGGGTACTATGGCTACACCTTC. Translation: CSAREPGQGYYGYTF.

J is TRBJ2-7 and V is TRBV9, with D maybe TRBD1 (5 bases). The ends were cut back, 7 bases at V and 7 bases at J, with 30 bases in the middle. The CDR3 has 17 amino acids. Germline lookup yields CDR1 SGDLS and CDR2 YYNGEE. The CDR3 nucleotides read TGTGCCAGCCAGGCTCGACAGTTCGTGAGACCTCGCCGGGAGCAGTACTTC. Its protein product is CASQARQFVRPRREQYF.

This clone was found a few times. V gene TRBV4-3 combines with J gene TRBJ2-7; TRBD1 is a possible D gene (6 bases). CDR3 length: 14 residues. CDR1 is LGHNA and CDR2 is YSLEER in the germline V gene. Trimming pared 3 bases from V and 3 bases from J, leaving 12 bases between. This chain's CDR3 is CASSHLRDNYEQYF. CDR3 in DNA: TGCGCCAGCAGCCACCTCCGGGACAACTACGAGCAGTACTTC.

The chain's CDR3 is CASSSRGLAFQQNTGELFF. CDR3 nucleotides: TGTGCCAGCAGCTCCCGGGGACTAGCGTTTCAACAGAACACCGGGGAGCTGTTTTTT. The chain combines TRBV11-2 with TRBJ2-2, with TRBD2 matching 10 bases. Germline trimming cut 4 bases from V and 1 base from J; bases unmatched to any gene: 12. The germline V gene has CDR1 SGHAT and CDR2 FQNNGV. The CDR3 consists of 19 residues.